The entry below gives a single T cell receptor beta chain sequence along with its context. This record belongs to a study of blood T cell repertoires in COVID-19. Across the whole study: Material from acute and convalescent COVID-19 was sourced from the United States, Italy and Spain. In each case, the material was cDNA or gDNA derived from T cells, B-cell-depleted T cells, or PBMCs.

Trimming shortened V by 3 bases and J by 7 bases, and 10 bases separated the two germline ends. This CDR3 spans 14 amino acids. CDR1 and CDR2 (germline): LNHDA, SQIVND (reference sequence). Authors' processing steps: Counts of nucleated cells, estimated from reference gene primer amplification, were obtained. The assay was immunoSEQ multiplex PCR, and TCRdb's table has in-frame clones only and misses some. From that table come the V and J calls and clone size; the DNA was used to work out D and trimming. This table holds under 250,000 clones, about 86% found once. The specimen sequenced was peripheral blood. This receptor was obtained from an elderly man with acute or convalescent COVID-19. V is TRBV19 and J is TRBJ1-6, with a weak D call TRBD1 (5 bases). CDR3 in DNA: TGTGCCAGTAGTATTGGGGCGACCAATTCACCCCTCCACTTT. Translation: CASSIGATNSPLHF. Full variable domain (rest looked up from reference TRBV19 and TRBJ1-6): DGGITQSPKYLFRKEGQNVTLSCEQNLNHDAMYWYRQDPGQGLRLIYYSQIVNDFQKGDIAEGYSVSREKKESFPLTVTSAQKNPTAFYLCASSIGATNSPLHFGNGTRLTVT.